The next 10 T cell receptor beta chains were all read from a single sample in a study of PD-L1 blockade in urothelial cancer. Generated by immunoSEQ multiplex PCR, the TCRdb table keeps only in-frame clones and is missing some. The table has 90,000 or so clones, around 90% seen once; the top ten hold around 1.5%. As to time point: pretreatment peripheral blood. The starting material was PBMCs, obtained around atezolizumab (anti-PD-L1) treatment. The receptor set was obtained from a man in his sixties with urothelial cancer.

This clone appeared a single time. The rearrangement joins TRBV19 to TRBJ2-2; 7 nucleotides agree with TRBD1. Trimming took 8 bases from V and 2 from J; bases not matched to a gene: 8. This CDR3 has 15 residues. Germline CDR1 is LNHDA and CDR2 is SQIVND (reference sequence). The CDR3 sequence: CASRTGTENTGELFF. CDR3 nucleotides: TGTGCCAGTCGAACCGGGACAGAAAACACCGGGGAGCTGTTTTTT.

The rearrangement links TRBV5-1 to TRBJ2-5, with D perhaps TRBD2 (6 bases). The CDR3 extends over 15 amino acids. Trimming left V 3 bases short and J 1 base short, with 13 bases between. Germline V gives CDR1 SGHRS, CDR2 YFSETQ. The CDR3, as DNA: TGCGCCAGCAGCTCCGGGACTCCCTCCCAAGAGACCCAGTACTTC. This encodes CASSSGTPSQETQYF.

The rearrangement joins TRBV7-2 to TRBJ2-7; 7 bases agree with TRBD2. The CDR3 consists of 17 residues. Per the germline V gene, CDR1 is SGHTA and CDR2 is FQGNSA. The trim removed 8 bases at V and 5 bases at J, leaving 21 bases unmatched. The CDR3 reads CASPSEYRRESRNEQYF. The CDR3 DNA reads TGTGCCAGCCCCTCGGAATATCGGCGGGAGAGTAGGAACGAGCAGTACTTC.

This clone was observed once. The chain couples TRBV6-5 to TRBJ2-7, with TRBD2 matching over 12 bases. The CDR3 covers 15 residues. Germline assignment: CDR1 MNHEY and CDR2 SVGAGI. The V segment lost 4 bases and the J segment 0 bases; nucleotides outside the gene matches: 1. CDR3 sequence: CASSSGLAGSYEQYF. The CDR3 DNA is TGTGCCAGCAGTTCGGGACTAGCGGGCTCCTACGAGCAGTACTTC.

DNA for the CDR3: TGTGCCGGGGCTGGTTGGGGGGAACGAGGAGGTTACACCTTC. Translating it yields CAGAGWGERGGYTF. The chain combines TRBV7-9 with TRBJ1-2; a possible D gene is TRBD1 (5 bases). The CDR3 runs 14 residues. V lost 11 bases, J lost 11 bases, and 27 bases lay in between. Germline lookup yields CDR1 SEHNR and CDR2 FQNEAQ (reference sequence).

This chain uses TRBV11-2 with TRBJ2-1; TRBD2 agrees at 8 bases. The CDR3 extends over 14 amino acids. Germline loops: CDR1 SGHAT, CDR2 FQNNGV. V was pared by 6 bases and J by 3 bases, with 4 bases of the junction left unmatched. The CDR3 reads CASSSGDLYNEQFF. Written as DNA, the CDR3 is TGTGCCAGCAGTAGCGGGGACCTCTACAATGAGCAGTTCTTC. Combining the CDR3 with reference TRBV11-2 and TRBJ2-1 gives the whole variable domain EAGVAQSPRYKIIEKRQSVAFWCNPISGHATLYWYQQILGQGPKLLIQFQNNGVVDDSQLPKDRFSAERLKGVDSTLKIQPAKLEDSAVYLCASSSGDLYNEQFFGPGTRLTVL.

The V gene is TRBV7-9, the J gene TRBJ2-5, with 11 nucleotides matching TRBD2. Germline V gene sequence: CDR1 SEHNR, CDR2 FQNEAQ (reference sequence). J was trimmed by 2 bases and V by 5 bases; bases with no gene match: 4. This CDR3 is 15 amino acids long. The CDR3 DNA is TGTGCCAGCAGCCCCGCTAGCGGGGGGCAAGAGACCCAGTACTTC. Its translation is CASSPASGGQETQYF. Combining the CDR3 with reference TRBV7-9 and TRBJ2-5 gives the whole variable domain DTGVSQNPRHKITKRGQNVTFRCDPISEHNRLYWYRQTLGQGPEFLTYFQNEAQLEKSRLLSDRFSAERPKGSFSTLEIQRTEQGDSAMYLCASSPASGGQETQYFGPGTRLLVL.

This clone was recorded only once. The chain joins TRBV30 to TRBJ2-3; 8 bases map to TRBD2. This CDR3 is 13 amino acids long. V gave up 8 bases and J gave up 4 bases; unmatched junction bases: 8. Germline CDR1 reads GTSNPN; CDR2 reads SVGIG (reference sequence). CDR3 in DNA: TGTGCCCTCGGGAGGGCCCCCGCAGATACGCAGTATTTT. Amino acids: CALGRAPADTQYF.

V is TRBV5-1 and J is TRBJ1-1, with 9 bases that match TRBD1. Germline V gene sequence: CDR1 SGHRS, CDR2 YFSETQ. The CDR3 sequence is 16 residues long. Germline trimming cut 7 bases from V and 6 bases from J; bases unmatched to any gene: 16. CDR3 DNA sequence: TGCGCCAGCCCCTACCTTGTGGGACAGGGTACCGCTGAAGCTTTCTTT. Residues: CASPYLVGQGTAEAFF.

The rearrangement links TRBV19 to TRBJ2-1; 9 nucleotides align to TRBD2. The CDR3 consists of 18 residues. Germline-derived CDR1 and CDR2 are LNHDA and SQIVND (reference sequence). V lost 1 base and J lost 2; bases outside the gene matches: 9. The CDR3 nucleotides read TGTGCCAGTAGTATAGGAGTAGCGGGAGTAAGGACCTACAATGAGCAGTTCTTC. It yields the protein CASSIGVAGVRTYNEQFF.